These 21 T cell receptor beta chains share one sample of origin, sequenced in a study of blood T cell repertoires in COVID-19. The method was immunoSEQ multiplex PCR; TCRdb's version includes in-frame clones alone and lacks a portion of them. The sample has around 61,000 clones, 86% seen once. Material for sequencing was peripheral blood. The receptors shown here come from a man between 50 and 59 years old with active COVID-19.

The chain uses TRBV7-9 and TRBJ2-2, with 10 bases lining up with TRBD1. This CDR3 is 15 amino acids long. V shed 5 bases and J 9 bases; nucleotides not matched to a gene: 9. CDR1 is SEHNR, CDR2 FQNEAQ, per germline (reference sequence). CDR3 nucleotides: TGTGCCAGCAGCCTCGGACAGGGGGAAGATAGGGAGCTGTTTTTT. It codes for CASSLGQGEDRELFF.

V gene TRBV3-1 (or the pseudogene TRBV3-2) combines with J gene TRBJ2-3; 10 bases are shared with TRBD2. The CDR3 consists of 19 residues. Germline trimming cut 4 bases from V and 0 bases from J; bases unmatched to any gene: 13. Germline CDR1 LGHDT, CDR2 YNNKEL (reference sequence). This CDR3 reads CASSPWAAGGSYSTDTQYF. CDR3 DNA sequence: TGTGCCAGCAGCCCGTGGGCAGCGGGGGGGTCCTATAGCACAGATACGCAGTATTTT.

This chain links TRBV15 with TRBJ1-3, with D hard to call. The CDR3 runs to 16 residues. The germline V and J ends were trimmed by 1 base and 0 bases, with 10 bases remaining between them. Germline CDR1 reads LNHNV; CDR2 reads YYDKDF (reference sequence). The CDR3 loop reads CATSRGSLNSGNTIYF. CDR3 in DNA: TGTGCCACCAGCAGAGGGAGTTTGAACTCTGGAAACACCATATATTTT.

The gene calls are TRBV30 and TRBJ2-3; perhaps TRBD2 as D (5 bases). Per the germline V gene, CDR1 is GTSNPN and CDR2 is SVGIG (reference sequence). V was pared by 0 bases and J by 1 base, with 14 bases between. The CDR3 contains 16 residues. The CDR3 DNA sequence: TGTGCCTGGAGTGTTGGGGTGGGAGTAGGCACAGATACGCAGTATTTT. It is translated as CAWSVGVGVGTDTQYF.

This chain links TRBV7-2 with TRBJ2-3; 12 nucleotides match TRBD1. Germline V gene sequence: CDR1 SGHTA, CDR2 FQGNSA. This CDR3 region has 15 residues. The J segment lost 3 bases and the V segment lost 6 bases, leaving 4 bases of the junction unmatched. The CDR3 nucleotides read TGTGCCAGCAGTTGGGACAGGGGGCTGACAGATACGCAGTATTTT. Protein: CASSWDRGLTDTQYF.

Concerning this clone itself: The same CDR3 is also encoded by other DNA sequences in this sample. This chain uses TRBV6-5 with TRBJ2-5, with TRBD1 matching 9 bases. V lost 9 bases to trimming and J lost 5 bases; unmatched junction nucleotides: 7. This CDR3 has 13 amino acids. Looked up from germline, CDR1 is MNHEY and CDR2 is SVGAGI. The CDR3 nucleotides are TGTGCCAGTTCTGGACAGGGGAGGGAGACCCAGTACTTC. Encoded protein: CASSGQGRETQYF.

The chain couples TRBV2 to TRBJ2-5; TRBD2 might be the D (5 bases). The V end lost 3 bases, the J end lost 3 bases, and 14 bases lay between the germline ends. The germline CDR1 and CDR2 sequences are SNHLY and FYNNEI. There are 15 residues in the CDR3. The CDR3, as DNA: TGTGCCAGCAGTGATCGGGATCCCCGAAAAGAGACCCAGTACTTC. The encoded protein is CASSDRDPRKETQYF.

This chain links TRBV4-1 with TRBJ1-5; no clear D gene. CDR3 size: 19 residues. Germline CDR1 and CDR2: MGHRA and YSYEKL. V dropped 0 bases and J dropped 6 bases, with 24 bases sitting between them. CDR3 nucleotide sequence: TGCGCCAGCAGCCAAGATTTAAGGGCAGGCCCCTCCGCGGGTCAGCCCCAGCATTTT. Translating gives CASSQDLRAGPSAGQPQHF.

The chain recombines TRBV5-1 with TRBJ1-2; TRBD1 might be the D (5 bases). Trimming took 2 bases from V and 3 from J, leaving 11 bases between them. The CDR3 spans 14 residues. The germline CDR1 and CDR2 sequences are SGHRS and YFSETQ. The CDR3 DNA reads TGCGCCAGCAGCTTCGGGGGGTTCGACTATGGCTACACCTTC. Protein: CASSFGGFDYGYTF.

The chain uses TRBV28 and TRBJ1-4; no definite D call. The V end was cut by 4 bases, the J end by 5 bases, with 17 bases between. Germline V lookup: CDR1 MDHEN, CDR2 SYDVKM. The CDR3 runs to 16 residues. CDR3 nucleotides: TGTGCCAGCAGTTCCAGGTTTGAAGGCGAGAATGAAAAACTGTTTTTT. Protein product: CASSSRFEGENEKLFF.

This clone appeared a few times. V gene TRBV11-2 combines with J gene TRBJ1-3; 8 nucleotides line up with TRBD1. The germline gives CDR1 SGHAT, CDR2 FQNNGV. The V and J ends lost 4 bases and 3 bases, in that order; junction bases with no gene match: 2. The CDR3 length is 14 residues. The CDR3 spells CASSWTGHGNTIYF. CDR3 nucleotide sequence: TGTGCCAGCAGCTGGACAGGGCATGGAAACACCATATATTTT. The full variable domain, its missing parts supplied by reference TRBV11-2 and TRBJ1-3, is EAGVAQSPRYKIIEKRQSVAFWCNPISGHATLYWYQQILGQGPKLLIQFQNNGVVDDSQLPKDRFSAERLKGVDSTLKIQPAKLEDSAVYLCASSWTGHGNTIYFGEGSWLTVV.

This clone was seen once. The chain combines TRBV6-1 with TRBJ1-2, with TRBD1 identical over 7 bases. This CDR3 is 14 amino acids long. Losses at the gene ends were 0 bases for V and 4 bases for J; bases not matched to a gene: 2. Germline loops: CDR1 MNHNS, CDR2 SASEGT. Here the CDR3 reads CASSEAPGGYGYTF. Here the CDR3 DNA reads TGTGCCAGCAGTGAAGCGCCAGGGGGCTATGGCTACACCTTC.

The chain carries TRBV7-9 and TRBJ1-1; D ambiguous. The CDR3 consists of 13 residues. Germline CDR1 SEHNR, CDR2 FQNEAQ (reference sequence). Trimming shortened V by 2 bases and J by 1 base, and 5 bases separated the two germline ends. The DNA of the CDR3 is TGTGCCAGCAGCTTATCCGGGAACACTGAAGCTTTCTTT. Protein product: CASSLSGNTEAFF. Together with reference TRBV7-9 and TRBJ1-1, the CDR3 gives the full variable domain: DTGVSQNPRHKITKRGQNVTFRCDPISEHNRLYWYRQTLGQGPEFLTYFQNEAQLEKSRLLSDRFSAERPKGSFSTLEIQRTEQGDSAMYLCASSLSGNTEAFFGQGTRLTVV.

The chain employs TRBV2 and TRBJ2-7, with TRBD1 identical over 7 bases. This CDR3 comprises 14 residues. V dropped 7 bases and J dropped 5; count of bases not matched to a gene: 11. The germline V gene encodes CDR1 SNHLY and CDR2 FYNNEI. CDR3 DNA sequence: TGTGCCAGCACCCTGGAAAGGGGGCAGGACGAGCAGTACTTC. It yields the protein CASTLERGQDEQYF.

The chain recombines TRBV11-2 with TRBJ1-1; TRBD1 matches at 7 bases. Germline loops: CDR1 SGHAT, CDR2 FQNNGV. This CDR3 comprises 15 residues. V gave up 3 bases and J gave up 1 base; unmatched junction bases: 5. CDR3 DNA: TGTGCCAGCAGCTTCAGACAGGGAGGGAACACTGAAGCTTTCTTT. Encoded protein: CASSFRQGGNTEAFF.

The chain couples TRBV19 to TRBJ2-2; TRBD1 matches at 7 bases. This CDR3 region has 14 residues. The J segment lost 3 bases and the V segment lost 5 bases, leaving 3 bases of the junction unmatched. CDR1 is LNHDA and CDR2 is SQIVND in the germline V gene (reference sequence). CDR3 bases: TGTGCCAGTAGTTCCGACAGGGACACCGGGGAGCTGTTTTTT. Translation: CASSSDRDTGELFF. Complete variable domain (other parts from reference TRBV19 and TRBJ2-2): DGGITQSPKYLFRKEGQNVTLSCEQNLNHDAMYWYRQDPGQGLRLIYYSQIVNDFQKGDIAEGYSVSREKKESFPLTVTSAQKNPTAFYLCASSSDRDTGELFFGEGSRLTVL.

The chain couples TRBV24-1 to TRBJ1-3; D call uncertain. The CDR3 spans 13 residues. V dropped 7 bases and J dropped 0 bases, with 6 bases sitting between them. CDR1 and CDR2 from the germline V gene are KGHDR and SFDVKD. This CDR3 reads CATSPSSGNTIYF. The CDR3 DNA is TGTGCCACCAGCCCTAGCTCTGGAAACACCATATATTTT.

V gene TRBV12-3 or TRBV12-4 combines with J gene TRBJ2-5; 10 bases agree with TRBD1. J was trimmed by 4 bases and V by 5 bases; bases with no gene match: 1. The length of the CDR3 is 13 residues. This chain's CDR3 is CASSRDRGETQYF. Here the CDR3 DNA reads TGTGCCAGCAGTCGGGACAGGGGAGAGACCCAGTACTTC.

The chain is built from TRBV5-4 and TRBJ2-7; D might be TRBD1 (5 bases). The CDR3 is made up of 12 amino acids. CDR1 is SGHNT, CDR2 YYREEE, per germline (reference sequence). Trimming took off 2 bases at V and 6 bases at J, with 9 bases between the two ends. For the CDR3, the DNA is TGTGCCAGCAGCTTAGGACAATCCGAGCAGTACTTC. It codes for CASSLGQSEQYF. Full variable domain (outside the CDR3, taken from reference TRBV5-4 and TRBJ2-7): ETGVTQSPTHLIKTRGQQVTLRCSSQSGHNTVSWYQQALGQGPQFIFQYYREEENGRGNFPPRFSGLQFPNYSSELNVNALELDDSALYLCASSLGQSEQYFGPGTRLTVT.

The chain carries TRBV28 and TRBJ1-6; perhaps TRBD1 as D (5 bases). The V gene's germline CDR1 is MDHEN and CDR2 SYDVKM. The CDR3 extends over 15 amino acids. The V end was cut by 5 bases, the J end by 5 bases, with 13 bases between. CDR3 amino acids: CASSEGTSDNSPLHF. The CDR3 DNA sequence: TGTGCCAGCAGTGAGGGGACTTCTGATAATTCACCCCTCCACTTT.

This chain links TRBV18 with TRBJ1-1; D ambiguous. CDR3 size: 17 residues. Between the trimmed V and J ends, which lost 6 bases and 1 base, there was a span of 21 bases. Germline values: CDR1 KGHSH, CDR2 LQKENI. The CDR3 sequence is CASSLRIPRVGNTEAFF. DNA of the CDR3: TGTGCCAGCTCCCTTCGCATCCCGAGGGTGGGGAACACTGAAGCTTTCTTT.